A single TCR beta chain is shown here with its context. This clone was recorded only once. Its antigen has not been determined. No per-base quality is available; no much larger clone lies one base away. TCRbeta CDR3 regions were amplified from genomic DNA by means of the immunoSEQ Assay, a bias-controlled multiplex PCR. From the authors' description of their analysis: The number of nucleated cells in each sample was estimated from the amplification of reference gene primers within the assay. To quantify the absolute abundance of each unique TCRbeta CDR3 rearrangement, sequence reads were collapsed and filtered. For each sample, productive Simpson clonality was calculated as the square root of Simpson's diversity index across productive rearrangements. TCRdb re-hosts the immuneACCESS table, in-frame sequences only. Its copies lack some clones; in the studies checked, an unresolved V gene accounts for under half of them, and the cause for the rest is not known. D and trimming were read from the DNA, whereas the V and J calls and clone size are those reported in that table. The table for this sample lists approximately 240,000 clones; nearly 85% of them were counted only once. 5.5% of the sample is taken by the ten largest.

This sample is drawn from a study of blood T cell repertoires in COVID-19 (dated by TCRdb to the early 2020s). A note on the overall study: Samples from collaborators originated in the United States, Italy and Spain and spanned both the acute and convalescent phases of COVID-19. The material from the prospective study consisted of cDNA or gDNA derived from T cells, B-cell-depleted T cells, or PBMCs. Deeply sampled blood TCRbeta repertoires from subjects exposed to, actively infected with, or recovered from COVID-19 were included in the dataset. The repertoires were made available in a free public database intended to serve as a resource for research on the immune response to SARS-CoV-2. The samples were drawn from the first 160 participants of the ongoing ImmuneRACE study and from under 1,500 subjects provided by 6 global collaborators. A de-identified subject ID, COVID-19 status, age in years and sex were almost always included in the sample metadata. Where available, HLA class I and class II types were obtained from metadata supplied by the sample provider rather than from assay-based typing.

Broader findings and caveats from the paper: The amount of clinical and demographic metadata varied by source and participant and was provided uncurated.

Collaborating institutions collected whole blood in K2EDTA tubes following their own protocols. For TCRbeta analysis, collaborators shipped samples as frozen whole blood, isolated PBMCs, or DNA extracted from either of those sample types. Trimming at the junction amounts to 5 bases on V and 3 bases on J, and the germline ends lie 4 bases apart. Via the germline V gene (reference sequence), CDR1 is DFQATT and CDR2 SNEGSKA. Taken from cysteine to phenylalanine, the CDR3 has 10 residues. Just the 30-base CDR3 DNA is kept, in frame starting at base 1. Here the chain combines TRBV20-1 and TRBJ2-5; no D gene is confidently identified. The source is a human donor in a cohort sampled during active COVID-19. Sequencing was done on a sample of peripheral blood. At the DNA level, the sequence is TGCAGTGCTCAGGAAGAGACCCAGTACTTC. The resulting protein is CSAQEETQYF.